This is a list of T cell receptor beta chains from one sample in a study of T cell changes during pregnancy in multiple sclerosis. Clones were sequenced by immunoSEQ multiplex PCR, and TCRdb holds only the in-frame ones, with some missing. Here the sample spans around 40,000 clones, roughly nine tenths being singletons. The sequencing used CD4+ T cells from peripheral blood mononuclear cells, collected in the third trimester of pregnancy. These receptors all stem from a female donor with multiple sclerosis, enrolled in a pregnancy study. The CDR3 runs from the conserved cysteine through the conserved F or W. The D gene is left open where the match is weak. Some rows mark clone size as missing; the rest say once, few, many or name a class of expanded clone.

cdr3_aa cdr3_nt d_call clone_size j_call v_call
CASSDSRDTGELFF TGTGCCAGCAGTGACTCGCGGGACACCGGGGAGCTGTTTTTT . few TRBJ2-2 TRBV6-4
CASSELLAGGGEQYF TGTGCCAGCAGTGAGTTACTAGCGGGAGGTGGCGAGCAGTACTTC TRBD2 . TRBJ2-7 TRBV2
CASSLGLAGGIPTDTQYF TGTGCCAGCAGCCTGGGACTAGCGGGAGGGATCCCCACAGATACGCAGTATTTT TRBD2 . TRBJ2-3 TRBV5-4
CASSIQGAAGELFF TGTGCCAGTAGTATCCAGGGGGCCGCCGGGGAGCTGTTTTTT TRBD1 . TRBJ2-2 TRBV19
CASSQERASSSGPYEQFF TGTGCCAGCAGCCAAGAGAGGGCCTCTAGCTCAGGTCCCTATGAGCAGTTCTTC . . TRBJ2-1 TRBV4-2
CANTRESGSVETQYF TGTGCCAACACCCGAGAGAGCGGGAGTGTAGAGACCCAGTACTTC TRBD2 . TRBJ2-5 TRBV7-4
CASSLGGSGSLGQETQHF TGTGCCAGCAGCTTAGGGGGCTCGGGTTCCCTAGGCCAAGAGACCCAGCACTTC . . TRBJ2-5 TRBV7-9
CATPRAGTGGRQPQHF TGTGCCACTCCGCGGGCCGGGACAGGGGGCCGTCAGCCCCAGCATTTT TRBD1 . TRBJ1-5 TRBV27
CASSYGQGTNYGYTF TGTGCCAGCAGTTACGGCCAGGGCACCAACTATGGCTACACCTTC . . TRBJ1-2 TRBV6-6
CASRAIPYNEQFF TGTGCCAGCAGAGCCATCCCGTACAATGAGCAGTTCTTC . . TRBJ2-1 TRBV5-8
CAISAEQGGEKLFF TGTGCCATCAGTGCAGAACAGGGGGGTGAAAAACTGTTTTTT TRBD1 . TRBJ1-4 TRBV10-3
CASRPTSGTYEQYF TGCGCCAGCAGACCTACTAGCGGGACCTACGAGCAGTACTTC TRBD2 few TRBJ2-7 TRBV4-1
CASSFEQGVVSEAFF TGTGCCAGCAGCTTCGAGCAGGGGGTAGTCTCTGAAGCTTTCTTT TRBD1 . TRBJ1-1 TRBV7-9
CASSPNDRLNYGYTF TGTGCCAGTAGTCCTAACGACAGACTTAACTATGGCTACACCTTC . . TRBJ1-2 TRBV19
CASSRGGVNEQYF TGTGCCAGCAGTAGGGGGGGAGTGAACGAGCAGTACTTC . . TRBJ2-7 TRBV6-5
CASVLAGGTDTQYF TGTGCCAGCGTACTAGCGGGAGGCACAGATACGCAGTATTTT TRBD2 . TRBJ2-3 TRBV5-6
CASSPMTGENYGYTF TGTGCCAGTAGTCCGATGACAGGGGAAAACTATGGCTACACCTTC TRBD1 . TRBJ1-2 TRBV19
CASSHSPLSGNTIYF TGTGCCAGCAGTCATTCACCACTCTCTGGAAACACCATATATTTT . . TRBJ1-3 TRBV28